The clone carrying this T cell receptor beta chain was recorded a few times. Via MiXCR, TCRdb re-called the 5' RACE reads, giving one row per CDR3 protein. The data contain around 190,000 distinct CDR3 sequences, less than 20% of them singletons. The sample belongs to a study of T-cell memory formation after mild COVID-19. This TCR came from a man younger than 35 who had mild COVID-19 (a few samples of this study predate the infection). Cell type and time point are not known. Sequencing was carried out using PBMCs or a T cell subset sorted from them (not recorded which).

The CDR3, as DNA: TGTGCCAGCAGTCGAGGAATCGGTCAGCCCCAGCATTTT. Its translation is CASSRGIGQPQHF. The chain carries TRBV12-3 or TRBV12-4 and TRBJ1-5; no firm D call. Deletions cut 5 bases from V and 6 bases from J, with 11 bases between. The CDR3 spans 13 residues.